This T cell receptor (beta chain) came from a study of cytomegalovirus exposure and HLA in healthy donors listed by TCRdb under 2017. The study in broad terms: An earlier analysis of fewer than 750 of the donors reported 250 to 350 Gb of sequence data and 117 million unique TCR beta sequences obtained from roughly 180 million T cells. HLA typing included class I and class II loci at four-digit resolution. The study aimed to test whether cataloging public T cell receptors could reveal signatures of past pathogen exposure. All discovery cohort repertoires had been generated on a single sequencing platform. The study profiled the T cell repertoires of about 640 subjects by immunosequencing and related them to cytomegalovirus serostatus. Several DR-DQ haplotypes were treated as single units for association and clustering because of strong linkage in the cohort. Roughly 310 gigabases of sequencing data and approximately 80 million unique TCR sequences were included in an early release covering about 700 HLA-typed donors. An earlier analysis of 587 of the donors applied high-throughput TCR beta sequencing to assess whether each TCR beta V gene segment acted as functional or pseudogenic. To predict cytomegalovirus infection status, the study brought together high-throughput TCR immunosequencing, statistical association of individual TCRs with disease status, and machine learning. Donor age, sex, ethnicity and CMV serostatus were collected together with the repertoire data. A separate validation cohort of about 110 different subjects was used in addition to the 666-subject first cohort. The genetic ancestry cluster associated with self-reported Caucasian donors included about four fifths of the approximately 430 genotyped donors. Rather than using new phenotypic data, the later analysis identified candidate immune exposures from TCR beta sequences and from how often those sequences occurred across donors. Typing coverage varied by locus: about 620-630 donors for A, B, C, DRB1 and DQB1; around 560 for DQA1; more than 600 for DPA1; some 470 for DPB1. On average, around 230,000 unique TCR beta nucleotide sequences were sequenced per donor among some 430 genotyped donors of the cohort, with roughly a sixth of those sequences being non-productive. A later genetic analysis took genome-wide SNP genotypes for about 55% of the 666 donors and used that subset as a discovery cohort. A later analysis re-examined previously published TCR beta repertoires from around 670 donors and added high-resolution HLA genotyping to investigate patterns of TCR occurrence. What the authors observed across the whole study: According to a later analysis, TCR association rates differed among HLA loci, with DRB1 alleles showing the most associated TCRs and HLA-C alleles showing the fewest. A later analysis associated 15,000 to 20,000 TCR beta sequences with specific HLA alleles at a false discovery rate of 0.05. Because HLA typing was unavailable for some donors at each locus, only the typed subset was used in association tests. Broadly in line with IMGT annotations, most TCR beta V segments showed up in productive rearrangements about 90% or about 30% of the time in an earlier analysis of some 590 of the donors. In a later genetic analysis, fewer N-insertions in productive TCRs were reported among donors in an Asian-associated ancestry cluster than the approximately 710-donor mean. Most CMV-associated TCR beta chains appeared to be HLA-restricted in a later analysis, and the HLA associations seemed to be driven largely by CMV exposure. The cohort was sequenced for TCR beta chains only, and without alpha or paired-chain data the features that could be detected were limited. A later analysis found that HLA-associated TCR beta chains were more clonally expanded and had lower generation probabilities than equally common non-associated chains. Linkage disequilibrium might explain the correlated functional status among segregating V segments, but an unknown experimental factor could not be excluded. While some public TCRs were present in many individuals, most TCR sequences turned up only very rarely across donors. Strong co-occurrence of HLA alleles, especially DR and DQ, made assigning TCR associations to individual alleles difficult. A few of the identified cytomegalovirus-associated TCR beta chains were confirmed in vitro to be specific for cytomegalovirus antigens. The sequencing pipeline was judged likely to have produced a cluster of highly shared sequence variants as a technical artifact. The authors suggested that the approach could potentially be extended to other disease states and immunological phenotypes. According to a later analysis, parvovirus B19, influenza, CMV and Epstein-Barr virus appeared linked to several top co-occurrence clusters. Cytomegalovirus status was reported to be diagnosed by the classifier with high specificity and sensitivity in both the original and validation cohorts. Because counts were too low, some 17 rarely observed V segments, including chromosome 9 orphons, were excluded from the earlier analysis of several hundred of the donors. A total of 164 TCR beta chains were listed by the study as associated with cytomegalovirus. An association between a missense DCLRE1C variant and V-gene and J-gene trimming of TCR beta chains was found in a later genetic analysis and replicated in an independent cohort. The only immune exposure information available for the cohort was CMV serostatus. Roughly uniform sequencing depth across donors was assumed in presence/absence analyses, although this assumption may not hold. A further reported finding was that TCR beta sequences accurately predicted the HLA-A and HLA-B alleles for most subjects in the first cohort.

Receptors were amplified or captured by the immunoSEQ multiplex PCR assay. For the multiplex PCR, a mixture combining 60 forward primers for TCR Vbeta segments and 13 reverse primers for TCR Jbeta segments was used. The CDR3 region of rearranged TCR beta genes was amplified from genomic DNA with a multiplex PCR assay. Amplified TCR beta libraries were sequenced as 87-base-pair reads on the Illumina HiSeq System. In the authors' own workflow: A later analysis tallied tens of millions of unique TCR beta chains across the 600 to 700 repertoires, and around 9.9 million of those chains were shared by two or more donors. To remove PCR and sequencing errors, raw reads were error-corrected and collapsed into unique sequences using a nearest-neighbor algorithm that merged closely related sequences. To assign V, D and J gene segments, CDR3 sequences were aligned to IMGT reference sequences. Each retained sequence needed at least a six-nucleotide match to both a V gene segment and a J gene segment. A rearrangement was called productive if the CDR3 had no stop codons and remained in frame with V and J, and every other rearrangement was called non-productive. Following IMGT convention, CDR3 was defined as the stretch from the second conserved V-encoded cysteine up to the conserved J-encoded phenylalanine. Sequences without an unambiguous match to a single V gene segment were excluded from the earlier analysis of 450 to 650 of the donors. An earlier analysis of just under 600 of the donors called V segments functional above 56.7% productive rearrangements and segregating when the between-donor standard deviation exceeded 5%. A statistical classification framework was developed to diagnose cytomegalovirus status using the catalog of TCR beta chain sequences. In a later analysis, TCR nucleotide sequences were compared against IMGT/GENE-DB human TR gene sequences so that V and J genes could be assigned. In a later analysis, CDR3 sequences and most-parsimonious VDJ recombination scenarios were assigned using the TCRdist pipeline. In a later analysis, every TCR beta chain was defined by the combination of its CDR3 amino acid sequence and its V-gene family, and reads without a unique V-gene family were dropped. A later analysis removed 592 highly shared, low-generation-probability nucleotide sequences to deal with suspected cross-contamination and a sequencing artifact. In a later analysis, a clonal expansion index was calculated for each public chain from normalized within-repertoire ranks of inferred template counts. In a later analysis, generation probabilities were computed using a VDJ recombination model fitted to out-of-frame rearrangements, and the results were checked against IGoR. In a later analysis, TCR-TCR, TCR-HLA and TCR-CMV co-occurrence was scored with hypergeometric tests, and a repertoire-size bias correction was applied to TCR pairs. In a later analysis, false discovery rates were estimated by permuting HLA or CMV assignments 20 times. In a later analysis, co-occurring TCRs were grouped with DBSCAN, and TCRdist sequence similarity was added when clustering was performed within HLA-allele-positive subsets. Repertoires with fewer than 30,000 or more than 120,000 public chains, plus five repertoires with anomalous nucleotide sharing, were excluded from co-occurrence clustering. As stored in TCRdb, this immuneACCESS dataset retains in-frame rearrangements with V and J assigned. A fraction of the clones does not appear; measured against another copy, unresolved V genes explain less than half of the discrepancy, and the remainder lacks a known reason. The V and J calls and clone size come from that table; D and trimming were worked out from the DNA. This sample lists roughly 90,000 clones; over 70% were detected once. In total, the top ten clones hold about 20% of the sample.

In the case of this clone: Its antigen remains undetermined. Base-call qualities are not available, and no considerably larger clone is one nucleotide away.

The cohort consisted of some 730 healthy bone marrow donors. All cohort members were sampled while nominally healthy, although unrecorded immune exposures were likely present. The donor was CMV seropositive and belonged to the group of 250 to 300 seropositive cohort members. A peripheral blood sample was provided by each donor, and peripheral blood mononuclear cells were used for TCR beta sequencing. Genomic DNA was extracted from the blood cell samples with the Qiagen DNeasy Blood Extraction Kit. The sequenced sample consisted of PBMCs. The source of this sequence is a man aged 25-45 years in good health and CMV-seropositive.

CDR3 region: CASSAQGANQPQHF. The bases read TGTGCCAGCAGCGCGCAGGGGGCTAATCAGCCCCAGCATTTT. Here the chain combines TRBV9 and TRBJ1-5, and TRBD1 aligns with 8 junction nucleotides. According to the germline V gene, CDR1 reads SGDLS and CDR2 reads YYNGEE. The V end gives up 3 bases and the J end 4 bases, leaving 3 bases in the junction not matched to a gene. CDR3 length: 14 amino acids, cysteine to phenylalanine. CDR3 DNA only is kept here, 42 bases in frame from base 1.